The clone carrying this T cell receptor beta chain was counted a single time. DNA at approximately 200 ng, tens of thousands of T cell genomes, went into sorted-subset replicate PCRs. Sequencing used immunoSEQ multiplex PCR; TCRdb keeps in-frame clones, though not all of them. The sample contains millions of clones, over 85% of which appear only once. The record originates from a study of shared clonotypes between healthy human individuals. For the study at large: CD4 naive and memory got three plates each, CD8 naive two, CD8 memory one.

Trimming left V 6 bases short and J 3 bases short, with 8 bases between. The CDR3 runs 12 residues. The germline CDR1 and CDR2 sequences are MNHEY and SMNVEV (reference sequence). Terminally differentiated effector memory CD45RA+ cells were excluded by CCR7 positive selection of CD45RO-negative cells. All donors qualified as healthy HIV-negative adults and had experienced no recent acute infections or vaccinations. Sequences were obtained from naive CD8+ T cells sorted from blood. This clonotype was obtained from a man younger than 30 in good health. The chain carries TRBV27 and TRBJ2-5; D is uncertain. DNA of the CDR3: TGTGCCAGCAGAGGAGAAAAAGAGACCCAGTACTTC. Its translation is CASRGEKETQYF.